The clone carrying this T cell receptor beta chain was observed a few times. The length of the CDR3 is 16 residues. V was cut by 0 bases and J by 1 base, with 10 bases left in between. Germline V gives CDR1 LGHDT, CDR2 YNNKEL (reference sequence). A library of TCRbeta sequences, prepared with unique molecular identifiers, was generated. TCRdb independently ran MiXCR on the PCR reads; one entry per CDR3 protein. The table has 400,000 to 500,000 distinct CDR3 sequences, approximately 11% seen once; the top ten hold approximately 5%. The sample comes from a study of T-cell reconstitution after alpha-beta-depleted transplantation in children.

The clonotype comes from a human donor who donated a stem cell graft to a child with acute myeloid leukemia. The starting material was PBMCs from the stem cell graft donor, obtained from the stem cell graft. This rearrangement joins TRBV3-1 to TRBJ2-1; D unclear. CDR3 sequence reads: CASSQDPGFSYNEQFF. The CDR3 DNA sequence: TGTGCCAGCAGCCAAGATCCGGGTTTTTCCTACAATGAGCAGTTCTTC.